This T cell receptor (beta chain) is drawn from a study of blood T cell repertoires in COVID-19. Across the study: Sites across the United States, Italy and Spain contributed samples from acute and convalescent COVID-19.

The participants were between roughly 18 and 100 years old and came from about two dozen US areas. In its sample, this clone was seen many times. Some clones are missing from TCRdb's copy, which holds only in-frame ones; the method was immunoSEQ multiplex PCR. In the table there are about 330,000 clones, around 87% of which are singletons. The sequenced sample consisted of PBMCs or T cells enriched from blood (not recorded which). The clonotype comes from a woman aged 25 to 39 who had recovered from COVID-19.

The CDR3 DNA is TGCGCCAGCAACCCTGAACGGGGGAGCTCCTACGAGCAGTACTTC. Residues: CASNPERGSSYEQYF. The chain joins TRBV5-1 to TRBJ2-7, with D maybe TRBD2 (6 bases). V gave up 6 bases and J gave up 0 bases, with 16 bases separating them. The CDR3 is 15 amino acids. Germline CDR1 reads SGHRS; CDR2 reads YFSETQ.